This record covers a single TCR beta chain. The antigen remains undetermined. These data come from a study of T cells in narcolepsy. Turning to the study itself: Patients with NT1 or NT2 and healthy control donors were enrolled.

Study observations and caveats: Healthy controls reportedly lacked the autoreactive clonotypes serially found in patients' blood. HCRT-specific and TRIB2-specific autoreactive clonotypes appeared among same-patient CSF and blood CD4+ clonotypes. Some memory CD4+ repertoires had no autoreactive clone sequences.

Germline values: CDR1 MNHNS, CDR2 SASEGT. Trimming cost V 6 bases and J 4 bases, with 12 bases left between them. The CDR3 totals 13 residues. Some clones are missing from TCRdb's copy, which holds only in-frame ones; the method was immunoSEQ multiplex PCR. Here the sample spans some 30,000 clones, 86% being singletons. This TCR was recovered from a human donor with narcolepsy. Sequencing was done on a sample of CD45RA- memory CD4+ T cells from PBMCs. The chain recombines TRBV6-1 with TRBJ1-1; D possibly corresponds to TRBD1 (6 bases). The CDR3 DNA sequence: TGTGCCAGCAGGTACCTACAGGGCACTGAAGCTTTCTTT. Its translation is CASRYLQGTEAFF.